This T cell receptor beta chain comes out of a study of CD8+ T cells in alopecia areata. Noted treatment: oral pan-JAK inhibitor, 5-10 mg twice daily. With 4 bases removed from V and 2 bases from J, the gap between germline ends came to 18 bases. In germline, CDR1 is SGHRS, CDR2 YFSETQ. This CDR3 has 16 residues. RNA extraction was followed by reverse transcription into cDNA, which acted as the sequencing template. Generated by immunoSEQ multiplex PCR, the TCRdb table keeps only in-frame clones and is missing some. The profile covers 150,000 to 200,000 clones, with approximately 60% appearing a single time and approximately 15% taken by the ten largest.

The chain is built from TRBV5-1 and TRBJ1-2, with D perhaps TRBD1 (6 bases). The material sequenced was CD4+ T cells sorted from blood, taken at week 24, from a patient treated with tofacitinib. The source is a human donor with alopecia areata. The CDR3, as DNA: TGCGCCAGCAGCCACCGTACAGGGACGTTAAACTATGGCTACACCTTC. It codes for CASSHRTGTLNYGYTF.